The 13 T cell receptor beta chains below were found in one sample sequenced in a study of blood T cell repertoires in COVID-19. Data came from immunoSEQ multiplex PCR; TCRdb stores just in-frame clones and leaves some out. The data contain about 51,000 clones, roughly 84% of them singletons. Sequencing used peripheral blood. The receptors derive from a man aged 50-60 years with acute or convalescent COVID-19.

The rearrangement links TRBV6-2 or TRBV6-3 to TRBJ2-1, with 11 positions matching TRBD2. The V and J ends lost 5 bases and 3 bases, in that order; junction bases with no gene match: 6. Per the germline V gene, CDR1 is MNHEY and CDR2 is SVGEGT. The CDR3 length is 16 residues. CDR3 amino acids: CASSRGTSGVYNEQFF. CDR3 in DNA: TGTGCCAGCAGTCGCGGGACTAGCGGAGTCTACAATGAGCAGTTCTTC.

The CDR3 sequence is CASSDETGDDYEQYF. The CDR3 DNA is TGCGCCAGCAGTGATGAAACAGGGGACGACTACGAGCAGTACTTC. The genes are TRBV10-1 and TRBJ2-7, with 7 bases fitting TRBD1. The CDR3 totals 15 residues. CDR1 is WNHNN and CDR2 is SYGVQD in the germline V gene (reference sequence). V lost 3 bases to trimming and J lost 3 bases; unmatched junction nucleotides: 8.

By sample share, this clone is medium-sized. The V and J genes are TRBV27 and TRBJ1-6, with unresolved D. There are 13 residues in the CDR3. The germline V gene has CDR1 MNHEY and CDR2 SMNVEV (reference sequence). V was clipped by 4 bases and J by 6 bases, with 7 bases between them. The CDR3 DNA sequence: TGTGCCAGCAGTTCGGTGATTAATTCACCCCTCCACTTT. Protein: CASSSVINSPLHF.

The chain links TRBV2 to TRBJ2-2; 12 nucleotides line up with TRBD2. The germline V gene encodes CDR1 SNHLY and CDR2 FYNNEI. V lost 5 bases, J lost 4 bases, and 11 bases stayed unmatched. The CDR3 contains 18 residues. The CDR3 region has the DNA TGTGCCAGCAGTTTCCCACAACTAGCGGGGGGCCTCACCGGGGAGCTGTTTTTT. As protein: CASSFPQLAGGLTGELFF.

The genes are TRBV6-1 and TRBJ1-6, with 8 bases identical to TRBD1. J gave up 3 bases and V 4 bases, and 5 bases lay outside the gene matches. Germline loops: CDR1 MNHNS, CDR2 SASEGT. This CDR3 contains 16 residues. The CDR3 DNA sequence: TGTGCCAGCAGTGGGGACAGGAGATACTATAATTCACCCCTCCACTTT. This translates into CASSGDRRYYNSPLHF.

The CDR3 is CASSTGDSTDTQYF. DNA of the CDR3: TGTGCCAGCAGCACGGGAGATAGCACAGATACGCAGTATTTT. The chain recombines TRBV7-9 with TRBJ2-3; D may be TRBD2 (6 bases). The CDR3 spans 14 residues. Germline values: CDR1 SEHNR, CDR2 FQNEAQ (reference sequence). V shed 5 bases and J shed 0 bases, with 9 bases lying between them. The full variable domain, its missing parts supplied by reference TRBV7-9 and TRBJ2-3, is DTGVSQNPRHKITKRGQNVTFRCDPISEHNRLYWYRQTLGQGPEFLTYFQNEAQLEKSRLLSDRFSAERPKGSFSTLEIQRTEQGDSAMYLCASSTGDSTDTQYFGPGTRLTVL.

This chain links TRBV6-6 with TRBJ2-7; the D is unclear. Germline V gene data show CDR1 as MNHNY and CDR2 as SVGAGI (reference sequence). This CDR3 is 16 amino acids long. V was trimmed by 0 bases and J by 0 bases, leaving 12 bases between them. CDR3 DNA: TGTGCCAGCAGTTACTCGGGCCAGTACCACTCCTACGAGCAGTACTTC. It is translated as CASSYSGQYHSYEQYF.

This chain connects TRBV7-3 to TRBJ2-1; 13 bases fit TRBD2. The CDR3 spans 15 residues. V was clipped by 5 bases and J by 6 bases; unmatched bases: 4. Germline-derived CDR1 and CDR2 are SGHTA and FQGTGA. This chain's CDR3 is CASSRTSGGANEQFF. The CDR3 DNA sequence: TGTGCCAGCAGCCGAACTAGCGGGGGGGCCAATGAGCAGTTCTTC.

This clone has only one observation. The chain combines TRBV6-5 with TRBJ2-1, with D uncertain. Germline CDR1 and CDR2: MNHEY and SVGAGI. V was clipped by 7 bases and J by 5 bases, with 6 bases between them. The CDR3 consists of 11 residues. The CDR3 DNA sequence: TGTGCCAGCAACTACCACAATGAGCAGTTCTTC. Amino acids: CASNYHNEQFF.

The V and J genes are TRBV23-1 and TRBJ2-7; D is undetermined. TRBV23-1 is marked as an open reading frame, function uncertain. This CDR3 has 11 residues. The V and J ends lost 4 bases and 3 bases respectively, with 4 bases between them. The CDR3 DNA follows: TGCGCCAGCAGTCCCAGCTACGAGCAGTACTTC. Protein: CASSPSYEQYF.

By share, this clone counts as medium-sized. The chain links TRBV24-1 to TRBJ2-1; possibly TRBD2 for D (6 bases). Per germline, CDR1 KGHDR and CDR2 SFDVKD. CDR3 length: 19 amino acids. V dropped 2 bases and J dropped 7 bases, with 26 bases sitting between them. The CDR3 reads CATSDSGIYGTHLRNEQFF. The CDR3 DNA is TGTGCCACCAGTGATTCTGGGATATACGGGACTCATTTGAGAAATGAGCAGTTCTTC.

This clone was found a few times. The V call is TRBV6-1, the J call TRBJ1-6; D uncertain. Trimming cost V 0 bases and J 8 bases, with 8 bases left between them. In germline, CDR1 is MNHNS, CDR2 SASEGT. This CDR3 is 14 amino acids long. CDR3 sequence reads: CASSEAVRDSPLHF. CDR3 in DNA: TGTGCCAGCAGTGAAGCAGTACGGGATTCACCCCTCCACTTT.

The CDR3 reads CASYSGRPYNEQFF. The CDR3 coding sequence is TGCGCCAGCTACAGCGGGAGACCCTACAATGAGCAGTTCTTC. J is TRBJ2-1 and V is TRBV4-1, with 8 bases matching TRBD2. V lost 8 bases and J lost 2; bases outside the gene matches: 5. The V gene's germline CDR1 is MGHRA and CDR2 YSYEKL. This CDR3 has 14 residues.